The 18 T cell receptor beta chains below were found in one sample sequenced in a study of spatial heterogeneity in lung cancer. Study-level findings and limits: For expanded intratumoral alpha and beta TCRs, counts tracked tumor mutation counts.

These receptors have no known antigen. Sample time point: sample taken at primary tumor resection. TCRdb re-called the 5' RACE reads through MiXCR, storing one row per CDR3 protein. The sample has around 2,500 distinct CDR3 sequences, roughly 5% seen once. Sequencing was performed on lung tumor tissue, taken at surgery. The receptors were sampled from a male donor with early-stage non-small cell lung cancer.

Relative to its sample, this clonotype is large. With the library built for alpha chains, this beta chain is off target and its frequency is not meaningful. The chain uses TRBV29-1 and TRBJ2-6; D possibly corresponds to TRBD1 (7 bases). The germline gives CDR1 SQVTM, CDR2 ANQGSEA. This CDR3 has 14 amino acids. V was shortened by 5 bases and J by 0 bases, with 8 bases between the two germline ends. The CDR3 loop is CSVQGGSGANVLTF. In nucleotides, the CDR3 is TGCAGCGTTCAGGGGGGCTCTGGGGCCAACGTCCTGACTTTC.

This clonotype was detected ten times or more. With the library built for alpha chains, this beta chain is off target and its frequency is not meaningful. CDR3 region: CASSGWTGDTQYF. CDR3 DNA sequence: TGTGCCAGCAGCGGGTGGACCGGAGATACGCAGTATTTT. The rearrangement links TRBV7-3 to TRBJ2-3; D remains unclear. This CDR3 has 13 residues. Germline lookup yields CDR1 SGHTA and CDR2 FQGTGA. V was pared by 5 bases and J by 5 bases, with 11 bases between.

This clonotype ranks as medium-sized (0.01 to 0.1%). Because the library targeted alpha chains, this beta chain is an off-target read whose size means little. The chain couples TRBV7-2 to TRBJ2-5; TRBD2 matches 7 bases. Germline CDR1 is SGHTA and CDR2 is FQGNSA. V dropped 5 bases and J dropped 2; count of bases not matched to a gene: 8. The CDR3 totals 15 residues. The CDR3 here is CASSADRGVQETQYF. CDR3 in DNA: TGTGCCAGCAGCGCAGACCGGGGGGTACAAGAGACCCAGTACTTC.

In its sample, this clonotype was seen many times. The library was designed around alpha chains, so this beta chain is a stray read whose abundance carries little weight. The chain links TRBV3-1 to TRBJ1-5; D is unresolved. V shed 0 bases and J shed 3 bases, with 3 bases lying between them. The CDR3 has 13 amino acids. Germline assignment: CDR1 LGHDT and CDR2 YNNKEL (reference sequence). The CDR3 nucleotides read TGTGCCAGCAGCCAAGACCTCAATCAGCCCCAGCATTTT. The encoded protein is CASSQDLNQPQHF. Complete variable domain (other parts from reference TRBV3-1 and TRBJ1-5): DTAVSQTPKYLVTQMGNDKSIKCEQNLGHDTMYWYKQDSKKFLKIMFSYNNKELIINETVPNRFSPKSPDKAHLNLHINSLELGDSAVYFCASSQDLNQPQHFGDGTRLSIL.

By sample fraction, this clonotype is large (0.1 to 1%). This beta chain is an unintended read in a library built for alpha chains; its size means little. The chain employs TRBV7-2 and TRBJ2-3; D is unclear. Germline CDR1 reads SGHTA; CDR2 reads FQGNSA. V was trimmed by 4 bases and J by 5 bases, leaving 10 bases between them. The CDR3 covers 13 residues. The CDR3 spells CASSSDTGDTQYF. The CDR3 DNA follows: TGTGCCAGCAGCTCCGACACGGGAGATACGCAGTATTTT. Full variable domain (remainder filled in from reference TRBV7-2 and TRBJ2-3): GAGVSQSPSNKVTEKGKDVELRCDPISGHTALYWYRQSLGQGLEFLIYFQGNSAPDKSGLPSDRFSAERTGGSVSTLTIQRTQQEDSAVYLCASSSDTGDTQYFGPGTRLTVL.

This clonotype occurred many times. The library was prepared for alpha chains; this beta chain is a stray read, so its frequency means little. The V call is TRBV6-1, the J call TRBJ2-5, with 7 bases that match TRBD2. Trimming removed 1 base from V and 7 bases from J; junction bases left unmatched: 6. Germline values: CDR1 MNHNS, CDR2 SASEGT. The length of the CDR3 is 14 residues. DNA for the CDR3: TGTGCCAGCAGTGAAGGAGCGGGGCCAGGGACCCAGTACTTC. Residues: CASSEGAGPGTQYF.

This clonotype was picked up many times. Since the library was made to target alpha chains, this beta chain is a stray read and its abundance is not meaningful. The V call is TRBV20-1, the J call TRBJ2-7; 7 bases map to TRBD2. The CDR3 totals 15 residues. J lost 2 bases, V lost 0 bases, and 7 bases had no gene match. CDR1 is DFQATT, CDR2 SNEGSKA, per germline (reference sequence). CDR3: CSARDAGESPYEQYF. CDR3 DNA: TGCAGTGCTAGAGATGCGGGGGAGTCCCCCTACGAGCAGTACTTC.

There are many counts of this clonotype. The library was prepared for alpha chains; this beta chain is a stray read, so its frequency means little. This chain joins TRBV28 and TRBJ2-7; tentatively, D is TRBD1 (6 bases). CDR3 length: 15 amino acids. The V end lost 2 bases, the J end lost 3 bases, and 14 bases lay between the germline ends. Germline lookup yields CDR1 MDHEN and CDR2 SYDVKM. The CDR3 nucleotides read TGTGCCAGCAGTTTAATCGGACAGCCGTACTACGAGCAGTACTTC. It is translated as CASSLIGQPYYEQYF.

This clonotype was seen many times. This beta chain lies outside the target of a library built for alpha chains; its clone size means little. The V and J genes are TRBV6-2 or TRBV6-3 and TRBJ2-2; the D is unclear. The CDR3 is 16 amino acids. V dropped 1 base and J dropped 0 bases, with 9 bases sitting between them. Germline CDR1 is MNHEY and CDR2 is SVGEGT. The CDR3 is CASSYLRRSNTGELFF. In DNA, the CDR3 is TGTGCCAGCAGTTACTTGAGGCGTTCGAACACCGGGGAGCTGTTTTTT.

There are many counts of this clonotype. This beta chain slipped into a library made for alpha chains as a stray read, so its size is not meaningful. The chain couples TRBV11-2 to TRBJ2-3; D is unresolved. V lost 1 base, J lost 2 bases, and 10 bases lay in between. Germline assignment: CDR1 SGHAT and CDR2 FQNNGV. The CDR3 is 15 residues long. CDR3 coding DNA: TGTGCCAGCAGCTTAGTTGGAGAGTACACAGATACGCAGTATTTT. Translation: CASSLVGEYTDTQYF.

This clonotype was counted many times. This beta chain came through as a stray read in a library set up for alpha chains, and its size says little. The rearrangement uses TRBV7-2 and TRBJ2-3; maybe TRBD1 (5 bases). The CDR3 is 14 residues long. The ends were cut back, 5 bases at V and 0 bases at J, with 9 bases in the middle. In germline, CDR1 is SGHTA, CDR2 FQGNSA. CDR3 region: CASSIDSSTDTQYF. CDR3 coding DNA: TGTGCCAGCAGCATTGACAGTAGCACAGATACGCAGTATTTT.

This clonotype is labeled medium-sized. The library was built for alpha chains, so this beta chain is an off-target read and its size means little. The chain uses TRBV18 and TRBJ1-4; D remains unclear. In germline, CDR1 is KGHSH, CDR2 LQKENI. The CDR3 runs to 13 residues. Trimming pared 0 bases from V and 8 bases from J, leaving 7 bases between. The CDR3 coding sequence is TGTGCCAGCTCACCACCCAGTGGCGAAAAACTGTTTTTT. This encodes CASSPPSGEKLFF.

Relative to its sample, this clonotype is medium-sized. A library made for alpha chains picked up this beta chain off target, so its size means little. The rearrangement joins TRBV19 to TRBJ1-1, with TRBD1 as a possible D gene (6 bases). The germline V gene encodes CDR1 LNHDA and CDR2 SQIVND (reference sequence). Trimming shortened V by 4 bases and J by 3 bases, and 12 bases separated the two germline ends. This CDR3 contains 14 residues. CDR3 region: CASSNGGLDTEAFF. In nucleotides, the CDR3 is TGTGCCAGTAGTAACGGGGGGCTGGACACTGAAGCTTTCTTT.

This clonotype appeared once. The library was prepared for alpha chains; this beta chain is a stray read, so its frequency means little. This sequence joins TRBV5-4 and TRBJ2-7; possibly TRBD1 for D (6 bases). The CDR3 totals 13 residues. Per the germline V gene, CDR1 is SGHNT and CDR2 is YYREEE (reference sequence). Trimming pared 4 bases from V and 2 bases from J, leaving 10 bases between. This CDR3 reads CASSPGQTYEQYF. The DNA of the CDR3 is TGTGCCAGCAGCCCCGGACAGACCTACGAGCAGTACTTC.

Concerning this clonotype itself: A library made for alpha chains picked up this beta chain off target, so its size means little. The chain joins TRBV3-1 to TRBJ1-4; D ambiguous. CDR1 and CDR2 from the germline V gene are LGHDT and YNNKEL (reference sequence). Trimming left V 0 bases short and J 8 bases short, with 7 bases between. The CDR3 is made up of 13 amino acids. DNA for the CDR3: TGTGCCAGCAGCCAAGATATAGCGGAAAAACTGTTTTTT. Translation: CASSQDIAEKLFF.

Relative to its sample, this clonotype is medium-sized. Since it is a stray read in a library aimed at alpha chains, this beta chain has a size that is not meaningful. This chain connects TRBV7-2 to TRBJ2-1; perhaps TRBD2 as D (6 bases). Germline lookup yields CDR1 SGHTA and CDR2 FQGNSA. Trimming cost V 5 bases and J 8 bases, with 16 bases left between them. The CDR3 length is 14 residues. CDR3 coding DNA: TGTGCCAGCAGCCCCGCCCCGGGGGTGGATGAGCAGTTCTTC. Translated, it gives CASSPAPGVDEQFF.

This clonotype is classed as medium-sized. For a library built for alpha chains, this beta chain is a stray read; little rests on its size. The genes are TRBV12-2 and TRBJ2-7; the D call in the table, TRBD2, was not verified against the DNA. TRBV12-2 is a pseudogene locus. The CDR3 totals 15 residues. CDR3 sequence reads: CASRRPGLARYEQYF. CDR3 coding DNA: TGTGCAAGTCGCCGACCGGGACTAGCTCGCTACGAGCAGTACTTC.

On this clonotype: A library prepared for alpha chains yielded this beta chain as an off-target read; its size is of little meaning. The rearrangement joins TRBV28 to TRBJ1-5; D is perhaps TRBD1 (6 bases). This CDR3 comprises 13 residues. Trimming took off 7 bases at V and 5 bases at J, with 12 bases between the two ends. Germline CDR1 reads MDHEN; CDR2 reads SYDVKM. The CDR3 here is CASTSNRDQPQHF. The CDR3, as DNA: TGTGCCAGCACCTCGAACAGGGATCAGCCCCAGCATTTT.